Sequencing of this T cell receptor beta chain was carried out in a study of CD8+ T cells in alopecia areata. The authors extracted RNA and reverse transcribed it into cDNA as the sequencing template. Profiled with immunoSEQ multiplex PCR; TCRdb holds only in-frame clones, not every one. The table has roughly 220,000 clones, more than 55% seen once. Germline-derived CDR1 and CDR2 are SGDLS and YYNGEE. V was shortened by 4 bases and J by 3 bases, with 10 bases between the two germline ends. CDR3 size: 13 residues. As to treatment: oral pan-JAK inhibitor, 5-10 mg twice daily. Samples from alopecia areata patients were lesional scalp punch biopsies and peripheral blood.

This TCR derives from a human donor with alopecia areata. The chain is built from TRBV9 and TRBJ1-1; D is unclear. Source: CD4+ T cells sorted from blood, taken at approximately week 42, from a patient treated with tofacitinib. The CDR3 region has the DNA TGTGCCAGCAGCCCCCGGGTGGACACTGAAGCTTTCTTT. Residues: CASSPRVDTEAFF.